Shown below are 32 T cell receptor beta chains from a single sample sequenced in a study of shared clonotypes between healthy human individuals. Produced via immunoSEQ multiplex PCR; TCRdb's table is partial and in-frame only. The table has roughly 1,800,000 clones, about 95% seen once; the top ten hold approximately 1%. Naive CD8 cells lacked CD45RO, underwent positive selection for CCR7 and left out terminally differentiated effector memory CD45RA+ cells. The sample taken for sequencing was naive CD8+ T cells sorted from blood. These receptors were obtained from a man aged 18 to 29 in good health.

The J gene is TRBJ1-6, the V gene TRBV7-8; a possible D gene is TRBD1 (6 bases). V was shortened by 5 bases and J by 6 bases, with 17 bases between the two germline ends. The CDR3 covers 16 residues. Germline CDR1 is SGHVS and CDR2 is FQNEAQ. The CDR3 region is CASSKSQGFFNSPLHF. As DNA, the CDR3 is TGTGCCAGCAGCAAATCACAGGGATTTTTTAATTCACCCCTCCACTTT.

This sequence joins TRBV7-9 and TRBJ2-5, with D perhaps TRBD1 (5 bases). This CDR3 has 15 amino acids. Germline CDR1 and CDR2: SEHNR and FQNEAQ (reference sequence). V lost 1 base and J 3 bases, leaving 12 bases between the germline ends. The DNA of the CDR3 is TGTGCCAGCAGCTTAGAAGGGGCAGTCGAAGAGACCCAGTACTTC. Its protein product is CASSLEGAVEETQYF.

The chain links TRBV27 to TRBJ2-3; perhaps D is TRBD1 or TRBD2 (5 bases each). The CDR3 is 15 residues long. CDR1 MNHEY and CDR2 SMNVEV come from the germline V gene (reference sequence). With 3 bases removed from V and 2 bases from J, the gap between germline ends came to 12 bases. CDR3 nucleotide sequence: TGTGCCAGCAGTTTTACGGGGCCCCACACAGATACGCAGTATTTT. Its protein is CASSFTGPHTDTQYF.

For the CDR3, the DNA is TGTGCCAGTAGTGAAGACCGGTACTCCTACAATGAGCAGTTCTTC. Protein: CASSEDRYSYNEQFF. The chain has TRBV19 and TRBJ2-1; D is undetermined. Between the trimmed V and J ends, which lost 5 bases and 0 bases, there was a span of 11 bases. The CDR3 has 15 amino acids. Germline values: CDR1 LNHDA, CDR2 SQIVND (reference sequence).

The chain uses TRBV11-3 and TRBJ2-1; the D is unclear. Per the germline V gene, CDR1 is SGHNT and CDR2 is YENEEA. This CDR3 is built from 13 residues. V lost 0 bases and J 8 bases, leaving 8 bases between the germline ends. The CDR3, as DNA: TGTGCCAGCAGCTTAGATTCTAGGGATGAGCAGTTCTTC. Protein sequence: CASSLDSRDEQFF.

The CDR3, as DNA: TGTGCCAGCAGCTCCAGCGGGGAGGAGCTATGGGAGACCCAGTACTTC. It encodes CASSSSGEELWETQYF. This chain uses TRBV13 with TRBJ2-5, with 7 bases lining up with TRBD2. The V gene end was trimmed by 4 bases and the J gene end by 5 bases; junction bases not matched to a gene: 13. Germline V CDR1 and CDR2: PRHDT, FYEKMQ (reference sequence). The CDR3 contains 16 residues.

A single count supports this clone. This chain links TRBV28 with TRBJ2-3; D might be TRBD1 (6 bases). The CDR3 runs 17 residues. V was trimmed by 3 bases and J by 0 bases, leaving 16 bases between them. Looked up from germline, CDR1 is MDHEN and CDR2 is SYDVKM. In DNA form, the CDR3 reads TGTGCCAGCAGTTTCCCTCAACAGGGCTATAGCACAGATACGCAGTATTTT. Residues: CASSFPQQGYSTDTQYF.

The gene calls are TRBV6-5 and TRBJ2-1; 9 bases map to TRBD2. Germline trimming cut 0 bases from V and 7 bases from J; bases unmatched to any gene: 7. Germline loops: CDR1 MNHEY, CDR2 SVGAGI. The CDR3 totals 16 residues. CDR3 in DNA: TGTGCCAGCAGTTACTCGTCTAGCGGGGCGGGGAATGAGCAGTTCTTC. Translation gives CASSYSSSGAGNEQFF.

The V and J genes are TRBV4-1 and TRBJ2-7; 9 bases match TRBD1. The CDR3 consists of 16 residues. The germline CDR1 and CDR2 sequences are MGHRA and YSYEKL. Trimming cost V 4 bases and J 5 bases; bases outside gene matches: 12. The CDR3 loop is CASSPSLGQGLHEQYF. DNA for the CDR3: TGCGCCAGCAGCCCTAGTTTAGGACAGGGGTTACACGAGCAGTACTTC.

The chain employs TRBV7-9 and TRBJ2-1; 8 bases line up with TRBD1. In germline, CDR1 is SEHNR, CDR2 FQNEAQ (reference sequence). CDR3 size: 13 residues. The trim removed 5 bases at V and 8 bases at J, leaving 5 bases unmatched. The CDR3 DNA reads as TGTGCCAGCAGCCGGACAGGGTTGGATGAGCAGTTCTTC. Its translation is CASSRTGLDEQFF.

The chain links TRBV30 to TRBJ2-3; 12 bases fit TRBD2. V was clipped by 8 bases and J by 4 bases; unmatched bases: 13. CDR3 length: 16 residues. CDR1 is GTSNPN and CDR2 is SVGIG in the germline V gene (reference sequence). CDR3 amino acids: CAGIHLGTSGPDTQYF. The CDR3 coding sequence is TGTGCCGGAATACATCTTGGGACTAGCGGGCCAGATACGCAGTATTTT.

This chain connects TRBV11-2 to TRBJ1-1; 8 bases map to TRBD1. This CDR3 spans 17 amino acids. CDR1 is SGHAT, CDR2 FQNNGV, per germline. With 5 bases clipped from V and 0 bases from J, the junction kept 11 bases outside the gene matches. The CDR3 sequence is CASSPRGQGGMNTEAFF. The CDR3 DNA reads as TGTGCCAGCAGCCCTCGAGGACAGGGTGGCATGAACACTGAAGCTTTCTTT.

The chain combines TRBV27 with TRBJ2-3; 12 nucleotides line up with TRBD2. J lost 1 base, V lost 2 bases, and 4 bases had no gene match. CDR1 and CDR2 from the germline V gene are MNHEY and SMNVEV (reference sequence). CDR3 length: 17 amino acids. This chain's CDR3 is CASSLLGTSGRTDTQYF. CDR3 bases: TGTGCCAGCAGTTTACTAGGGACTAGCGGGCGCACAGATACGCAGTATTTT.

The chain uses TRBV7-9 and TRBJ2-4; TRBD2 agrees at 8 bases. The CDR3 runs 15 residues. The junction had 10 bases not matched to a gene; V was cut back by 5 bases and J by 7 bases. Germline CDR1 SEHNR, CDR2 FQNEAQ (reference sequence). In DNA, the CDR3 is TGTGCCAGCAGCCCTTCTGGGACTAGTAGCAACATTCAGTACTTC. Protein sequence: CASSPSGTSSNIQYF.

The rearrangement links TRBV2 to TRBJ2-3, with 7 bases lining up with TRBD2. Germline V gene data show CDR1 as SNHLY and CDR2 as FYNNEI. This CDR3 spans 13 amino acids. V trimming: 4 bases; J trimming: 7 bases; junction bases outside the gene matches: 5. Written as DNA, the CDR3 is TGTGCCAGCAGTGTAGCGGGCTCCTATACGCAGTATTTT. Translated: CASSVAGSYTQYF.

With respect to this clone: Within the sample, other DNA sequences also encode this same CDR3. The chain has TRBV5-4 and TRBJ2-7, with D tentatively TRBD2 (6 bases). Germline assignment: CDR1 SGHNT and CDR2 YYREEE (reference sequence). Deletions cut 0 bases from V and 0 bases from J, with 10 bases between. The CDR3 extends over 15 amino acids. Here the CDR3 DNA reads TGTGCCAGCAGCTTGGGGAGGGGCGGCTCCTACGAGCAGTACTTC. This sequence encodes CASSLGRGGSYEQYF.

This sequence joins TRBV27 and TRBJ2-2; no firm D call. The germline gives CDR1 MNHEY, CDR2 SMNVEV (reference sequence). V was pared by 5 bases and J by 7 bases, with 8 bases between. The CDR3 spans 12 residues. The CDR3 coding sequence is TGTGCCAGCAGTCCTTTAAACGGGGAGCTGTTTTTT. It yields the protein CASSPLNGELFF.

This clone was seen at least ten times. This chain connects TRBV27 to TRBJ2-7; TRBD1 matches at 8 bases. The CDR3 length is 15 residues. After removal of 3 bases from V and 4 bases from J, the junction contained 8 bases not matched to a gene. Germline CDR1 MNHEY, CDR2 SMNVEV (reference sequence). Here the CDR3 DNA reads TGTGCCAGCAGTTTGACAAAGTGGACAGGGTACGAGCAGTACTTC. This translates into CASSLTKWTGYEQYF.

The chain combines TRBV5-4 with TRBJ2-1, with 9 bases matching TRBD2. Germline CDR1 and CDR2: SGHNT and YYREEE (reference sequence). The CDR3 runs 13 residues. After removal of 6 bases from V and 8 bases from J, the junction contained 6 bases not matched to a gene. This CDR3 reads CASTVSGSYEQFF. In DNA, the CDR3 is TGTGCCAGCACTGTTAGCGGGAGCTATGAGCAGTTCTTC. Based on the CDR3 plus reference TRBV5-4 and TRBJ2-1, the full variable domain is ETGVTQSPTHLIKTRGQQVTLRCSSQSGHNTVSWYQQALGQGPQFIFQYYREEENGRGNFPPRFSGLQFPNYSSELNVNALELDDSALYLCASTVSGSYEQFFGPGTRLTVL.

The chain recombines TRBV6-6 with TRBJ2-5; 8 bases align to TRBD1. Germline values: CDR1 MNHNY, CDR2 SVGAGI (reference sequence). The CDR3 totals 15 residues. Trimming removed 2 bases from V and 5 bases from J; junction bases left unmatched: 7. The CDR3 DNA is TGTGCCAGCAGTTACAAACAGGGGGATATGGAGACCCAGTACTTC. Encoded protein: CASSYKQGDMETQYF.

The rearrangement uses TRBV19 and TRBJ2-1; TRBD1 aligns across 8 bases. Germline lookup yields CDR1 LNHDA and CDR2 SQIVND (reference sequence). J lost 4 bases, V lost 10 bases, and 9 bases had no gene match. The CDR3 covers 14 residues. For the CDR3, the DNA is TGTGCCACTAGGGAGACAGGGGAATACAATGAGCAGTTCTTC. Translated, it gives CATRETGEYNEQFF. The variable domain in full, with the rest retrieved from reference TRBV19 and TRBJ2-1, is DGGITQSPKYLFRKEGQNVTLSCEQNLNHDAMYWYRQDPGQGLRLIYYSQIVNDFQKGDIAEGYSVSREKKESFPLTVTSAQKNPTAFYLCATRETGEYNEQFFGPGTRLTVL.

The CDR3 sequence is CASSTETRLDGTQYF. CDR3 DNA sequence: TGTGCCAGCAGTACAGAGACCCGGTTGGATGGTACGCAGTATTTT. The rearrangement uses TRBV28 and TRBJ2-3, with D unclear. The V end lost 5 bases, the J end lost 8 bases, and 20 bases lay between the germline ends. Germline V gene data show CDR1 as MDHEN and CDR2 as SYDVKM. CDR3 length: 15 residues.

The chain uses TRBV9 and TRBJ2-2; the match to TRBD2 covers 7 bases. Germline loops: CDR1 SGDLS, CDR2 YYNGEE. CDR3 size: 17 residues. Unmatched junction bases numbered 6, after V lost 0 bases and J lost 1 base. CDR3 nucleotides: TGTGCCAGCAGCGTAGGGACTAGAGGGAGGAACACCGGGGAGCTGTTTTTT. Its translation: CASSVGTRGRNTGELFF.

The V gene is TRBV4-1, the J gene TRBJ2-5; D not certain. Deletions cut 4 bases from V and 2 bases from J, with 17 bases between. Germline V lookup: CDR1 MGHRA, CDR2 YSYEKL. CDR3 length: 16 amino acids. CDR3 sequence reads: CASSLRNSLTQETQYF. CDR3 DNA: TGCGCCAGCAGCCTACGAAACTCCCTGACACAAGAGACCCAGTACTTC.

CDR3 bases: TGTGCCAGCAGCGTAACTAGCGGGGGGGCTATTGAGCAGTTCTTC. The encoded protein is CASSVTSGGAIEQFF. V gene TRBV13 combines with J gene TRBJ2-1; 13 bases are shared with TRBD2. The CDR3 contains 15 residues. Trimming at V came to 5 bases and at J to 9 bases, leaving 7 bases not matched to a gene. The germline V gene encodes CDR1 PRHDT and CDR2 FYEKMQ (reference sequence).

V gene TRBV14 combines with J gene TRBJ1-1; TRBD1 matches at 9 bases. The germline gives CDR1 SGHDN, CDR2 FVKESK. V dropped 4 bases and J dropped 0; count of bases not matched to a gene: 12. The CDR3 runs to 18 residues. CDR3 nucleotides: TGTGCCAGCAGCCCTAATGACAGGGGGATCCTCATGAACACTGAAGCTTTCTTT. The encoded protein is CASSPNDRGILMNTEAFF.

This rearrangement joins TRBV13 to TRBJ1-2, with TRBD1 as a possible D gene (5 bases). The CDR3 loop spans 15 amino acids. V dropped 5 bases and J dropped 2 bases, with 15 bases sitting between them. The germline CDR1 and CDR2 sequences are PRHDT and FYEKMQ (reference sequence). The CDR3 reads CASSPGGGTNYGYTF. The CDR3 DNA reads as TGTGCCAGCAGCCCCGGGGGGGGTACAAACTATGGCTACACCTTC.

Points on this clone: Different DNA sequences within this sample yield the same CDR3. The chain has TRBV27 and TRBJ2-3; 7 positions match TRBD2. Looked up from germline, CDR1 is MNHEY and CDR2 is SMNVEV (reference sequence). Unmatched junction bases numbered 3, after V lost 2 bases and J lost 4 bases. The CDR3 is made up of 14 amino acids. Here the CDR3 reads CASSLAGEADTQYF. The CDR3 nucleotides are TGTGCCAGCAGTTTAGCGGGAGAAGCAGATACGCAGTATTTT.

The chain combines TRBV5-1 with TRBJ1-1; D ambiguous. Germline CDR1 and CDR2: SGHRS and YFSETQ. The length of the CDR3 is 13 residues. Trimming removed 0 bases at V and 1 base at J, with 4 bases between. The CDR3 DNA follows: TGCGCCAGCAGCTTGGCGAAGAACACTGAAGCTTTCTTT. Translating it yields CASSLAKNTEAFF.

The J gene is TRBJ2-7, the V gene TRBV6-1, with D possibly being TRBD1 (6 bases). Germline V gives CDR1 MNHNS, CDR2 SASEGT. V was trimmed by 4 bases and J by 4 bases, leaving 11 bases between them. This CDR3 comprises 13 residues. The CDR3 DNA sequence: TGTGCCAGCAGTGCCGCGACAGGTTACGAGCAGTACTTC. Translation gives CASSAATGYEQYF.

This chain joins TRBV10-2 and TRBJ2-3; D is undetermined. The CDR3 length is 11 residues. Trimming took 3 bases from V and 14 from J, leaving 12 bases between them. Germline loops: CDR1 WSHSY, CDR2 SAAADI. The CDR3 bases are TGCGCCAGCAGTGACATGCACGTAAGGTATTTT. Its translation is CASSDMHVRYF.

The rearrangement links TRBV6-1 to TRBJ1-1; D uncertain. Trimming took 6 bases from V and 0 from J, leaving 11 bases between them. This CDR3 has 14 amino acids. Germline lookup yields CDR1 MNHNS and CDR2 SASEGT. CDR3 sequence reads: CASSLQYMNTEAFF. The CDR3 DNA follows: TGTGCCAGCAGCCTACAGTACATGAACACTGAAGCTTTCTTT.